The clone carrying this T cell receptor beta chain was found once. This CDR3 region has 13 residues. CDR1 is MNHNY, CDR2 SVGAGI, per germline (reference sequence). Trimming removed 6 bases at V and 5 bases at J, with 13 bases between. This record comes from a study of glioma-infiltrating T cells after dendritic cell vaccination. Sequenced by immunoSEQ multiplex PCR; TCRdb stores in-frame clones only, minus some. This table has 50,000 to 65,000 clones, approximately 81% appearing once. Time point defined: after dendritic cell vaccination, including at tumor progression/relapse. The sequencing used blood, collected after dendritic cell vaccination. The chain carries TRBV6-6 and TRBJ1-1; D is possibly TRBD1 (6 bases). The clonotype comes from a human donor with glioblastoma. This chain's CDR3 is CASSHKGGTEAFF. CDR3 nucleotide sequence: TGTGCCAGCAGCCATAAAGGGGGAACTGAAGCTTTCTTT.